This record looks at one T cell receptor (beta chain) sequence and its context. The CDR3 sequence is 15 residues long. CDR1 and CDR2 from the germline V gene are SNHLY and FYNNEI. V lost 4 bases and J lost 7, with 20 bases in between. These data come from a study of T-cell reconstitution after alpha-beta-depleted transplantation in children. The library targeted TCRbeta and was prepared with unique molecular identifiers. TCRdb used MiXCR to reprocess the PCR reads, holding one entry per CDR3 protein. The sample lists around 96,000 distinct CDR3 sequences; 12% were seen once. The sequencing used PBMCs from the stem cell graft donor, collected from the stem cell graft. The clonotype originates from a human donor who donated a stem cell graft to a child with inherited bone marrow failure. The chain uses TRBV2 and TRBJ2-7; D may match TRBD1 or TRBD2 (6 bases each). As DNA, the CDR3 is TGTGCCAGCAGTGTAAATGGGGGGCCTTGGTGGGAGCAGTACTTC. It encodes CASSVNGGPWWEQYF. The whole variable domain, remainder taken from reference TRBV2 and TRBJ2-7, is EPEVTQTPSHQVTQMGQEVILRCVPISNHLYFYWYRQILGQKVEFLVSFYNNEISEKSEIFDDQFSVERPDGSNFTLKIRSTKLEDSAMYFCASSVNGGPWWEQYFGPGTRLTVT.